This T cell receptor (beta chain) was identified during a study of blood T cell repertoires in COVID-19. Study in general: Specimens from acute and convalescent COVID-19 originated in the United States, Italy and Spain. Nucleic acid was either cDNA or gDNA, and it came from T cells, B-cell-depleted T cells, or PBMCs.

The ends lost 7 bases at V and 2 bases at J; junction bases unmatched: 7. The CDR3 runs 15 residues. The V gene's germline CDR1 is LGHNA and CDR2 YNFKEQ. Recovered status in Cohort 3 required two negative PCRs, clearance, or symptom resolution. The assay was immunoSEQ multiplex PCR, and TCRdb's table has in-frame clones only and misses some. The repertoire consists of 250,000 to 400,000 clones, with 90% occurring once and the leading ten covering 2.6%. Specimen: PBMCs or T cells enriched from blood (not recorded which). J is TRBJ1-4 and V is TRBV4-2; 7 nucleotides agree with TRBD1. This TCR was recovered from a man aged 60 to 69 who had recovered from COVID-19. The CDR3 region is CASKDRTTTNEKLFF. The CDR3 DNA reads TGTGCCAGCAAGGACAGGACGACTACTAATGAAAAACTGTTTTTT.